The rows below give T cell receptor beta chains drawn from one sample of a study of blood T cell repertoires in COVID-19. Using immunoSEQ multiplex PCR, the repertoire was profiled, and TCRdb retains in-frame clones only, with some absent. The top ten hold more than 0.95% of the sample, which has about 270,000 clones, about 87% seen once. Sequencing was done on a sample of PBMCs or T cells enriched from blood (not recorded which). The receptors shown here come from a woman in her forties with acute COVID-19. Each CDR3 is given with its conserved first and last residue. The D gene is left open where the match is weak. The size of a clone is reported for some rows only, either as once, few or many, or as a class for expanded clones.

d_call,v_call,clone_size,j_call,cdr3_nt,cdr3_aa
NA,TRBV18,NA,TRBJ2-5,TGTGCCAGCTCACCGACAGCTATAGACCGCCAAGAGACCCAGTACTTC,CASSPTAIDRQETQYF
TRBD1,TRBV3-1/TRBV3-2,NA,TRBJ1-4,TGTGCCAGCAGCTCCGGGACAGGTCGGGAAAAACTGTTTTTT,CASSSGTGREKLFF
NA,TRBV5-1,NA,TRBJ2-5,TGCGCCAGCAGCGTGACAGTAGAAGAGACCCAGTACTTC,CASSVTVEETQYF
TRBD1,TRBV10-3,NA,TRBJ1-1,TGTGCCATCAGCGGGGACAGGGGCTATGAAGCTTTCTTT,CAISGDRGYEAFF
TRBD2,TRBV19,NA,TRBJ2-1,TGTGCCAGTAGTCCGAGACTAGCGACCCAAAGCTCCTACAATGAGCAGTTCTTC,CASSPRLATQSSYNEQFF
NA,TRBV6-5,once,TRBJ2-5,TGTGCCAGCAGTTTAACCGGGAACCAAGAGACCCAGTACTTC,CASSLTGNQETQYF
NA,TRBV7-2,NA,TRBJ1-2,TGTGCCAGCAGCTTAGGGTATAGCTATGGCTACACCTTC,CASSLGYSYGYTF
NA,TRBV19,NA,TRBJ1-2,TGTGCCAGTTATACGGCCGACGGAGGGGACTATGGCTACACCTTC,CASYTADGGDYGYTF
NA,TRBV28,NA,TRBJ1-6,TGTGCCAGCAGCCTGCGGGGAATCAATTCACCCCTCCACTTT,CASSLRGINSPLHF
TRBD1,TRBV29-1,NA,TRBJ1-2,TGCAGCGTTGAGGACAGGTTCTATGGCTACACCTTC,CSVEDRFYGYTF
NA,TRBV6-5,NA,TRBJ1-1,TGTGCCAGCAGCGGCGCGGCCCCGAACACTGAAGCTTTCTTT,CASSGAAPNTEAFF
TRBD1,TRBV28,once,TRBJ2-7,TGTGCCAGCAGAGACGGGACAGGGATGTCCTACGAGCAGTACTTC,CASRDGTGMSYEQYF
NA,TRBV7-2,few,TRBJ2-2,TGTGCCAGCAGCTCTAGGGGCGCGGGGTTTTCGAACACCGGGGAGCTGTTTTTT,CASSSRGAGFSNTGELFF
TRBD2,TRBV9,NA,TRBJ2-1,TGTGCCAGCAGCGTAAGGGGACTAGCGGGAGGAGAATTACACAATGAGCAGTTCTTC,CASSVRGLAGGELHNEQFF
NA,TRBV2,NA,TRBJ1-1,TGTGCCAGCAGTGGGTCCAGGGTGGGCACTGAAGCTTTCTTT,CASSGSRVGTEAFF
NA,TRBV7-3,few,TRBJ2-7,TGTGCCAGCAGCTTAAATGTCAACTACGAGCAGTACTTC,CASSLNVNYEQYF
TRBD1,TRBV29-1,NA,TRBJ2-1,TGCAGCGTTGGACAGGGGAATGAGCAGTTCTTC,CSVGQGNEQFF
NA,TRBV12-3/TRBV12-4,NA,TRBJ1-2,TGTGCCAGCAGCTCGGGCTATGGCTACACCTTC,CASSSGYGYTF
NA,TRBV6-5,NA,TRBJ1-2,TGTGCCAGCAGACCGGCGACAGGAGGCTACACCTTC,CASRPATGGYTF
NA,TRBV2,NA,TRBJ2-3,TGTGCCAGCAGTGGGGCGCGGGGAGCCCCAGATACGCAGTATTTT,CASSGARGAPDTQYF
TRBD1,TRBV19,NA,TRBJ2-3,TGTGCCAGTAGCCAGCCGGGACAGGTCGTATATACGCAGTATTTT,CASSQPGQVVYTQYF
NA,TRBV7-9,NA,TRBJ1-1,TGTGCCAGCAGCCCCCGCCAATCCCCCGCATCACTTGAAGCTTTCTTT,CASSPRQSPASLEAFF
NA,TRBV11-2,NA,TRBJ1-1,TGTGCCAGCAGCGGACTGAAGAACACTGAAGCTTTCTTT,CASSGLKNTEAFF
TRBD1,TRBV24-1,few,TRBJ1-3,TGTGCCACCAGTGACCCGGGACAGGGAAGAAACACCATATATTTT,CATSDPGQGRNTIYF
TRBD2,TRBV4-1,NA,TRBJ2-6,TGCGCCAGCAGCCAAGAGGGCGGGGGTTCTGGGGCCAACGTCCTGACTTTC,CASSQEGGGSGANVLTF
TRBD2,TRBV14,NA,TRBJ2-3,TGTGCCAGCAGCCAAGATCCAGCGGGAGGGACAGATACGCAGTATTTT,CASSQDPAGGTDTQYF
NA,TRBV27,NA,TRBJ2-3,TGTGCCAGCAGCAGAGGATTGACAGATACGCAGTATTTT,CASSRGLTDTQYF
NA,TRBV5-1,once,TRBJ1-1,TGCGCCAGCAGCACAGACACAGGAATGAACACTGAAGCTTTCTTT,CASSTDTGMNTEAFF
TRBD1,TRBV28,NA,TRBJ2-1,TGTGCCAGCAGTTTTAACGACAGGGGGCTTGGTGAGCAGTTCTTC,CASSFNDRGLGEQFF
NA,TRBV28,NA,TRBJ1-1,TGTGCCAGCAGTTCGGACAGCATGAACACTGAAGCTTTCTTT,CASSSDSMNTEAFF
NA,TRBV11-3,NA,TRBJ1-1,TGTGCCAGCAGTTTTAGAAGTGTCCTGAACACTGAAGCTTTCTTT,CASSFRSVLNTEAFF
TRBD1,TRBV15,NA,TRBJ1-1,TGTGCCACCAGCTACGAAAGGGGGCTTGAAGCTTTCTTT,CATSYERGLEAFF